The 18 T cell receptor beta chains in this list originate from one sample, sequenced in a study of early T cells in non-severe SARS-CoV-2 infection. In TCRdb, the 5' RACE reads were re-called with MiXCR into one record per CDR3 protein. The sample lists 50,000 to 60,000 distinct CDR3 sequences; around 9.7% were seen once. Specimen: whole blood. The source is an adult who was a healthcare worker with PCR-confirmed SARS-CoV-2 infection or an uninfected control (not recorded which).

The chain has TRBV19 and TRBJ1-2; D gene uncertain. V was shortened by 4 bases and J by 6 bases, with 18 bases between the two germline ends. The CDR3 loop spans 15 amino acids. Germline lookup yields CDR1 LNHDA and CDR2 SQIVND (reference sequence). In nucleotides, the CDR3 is TGTGCCAGTAGTAGCCCCCGGGTCCATGATGATGGCTACACCTTC. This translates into CASSSPRVHDDGYTF.

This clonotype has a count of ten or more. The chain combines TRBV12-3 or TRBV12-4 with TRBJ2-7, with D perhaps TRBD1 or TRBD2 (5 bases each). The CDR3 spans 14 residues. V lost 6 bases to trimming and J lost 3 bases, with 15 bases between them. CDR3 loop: CASSGVGDFYEQYF. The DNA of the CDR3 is TGTGCCAGCAGCGGGGTAGGGGATTTCTACGAGCAGTACTTC.

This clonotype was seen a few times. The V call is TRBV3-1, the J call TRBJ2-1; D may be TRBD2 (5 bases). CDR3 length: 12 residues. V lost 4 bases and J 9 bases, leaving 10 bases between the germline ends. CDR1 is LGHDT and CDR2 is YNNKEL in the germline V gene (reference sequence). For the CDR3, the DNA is TGTGCCAGCAGCCTTAGCGCGGGTGAGCAGTTCTTC. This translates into CASSLSAGEQFF.

The CDR3 DNA reads as TGCGCCAGCAGCTTGGTGGGCGGGGGGGCCACAGATACGCAGTATTTT. Translating gives CASSLVGGGATDTQYF. The chain is built from TRBV5-1 and TRBJ2-3; 9 bases are a match to TRBD2. Germline V gene data show CDR1 as SGHRS and CDR2 as YFSETQ. With 0 bases clipped from V and 2 bases from J, the junction kept 4 bases outside the gene matches. This CDR3 is 16 amino acids long.

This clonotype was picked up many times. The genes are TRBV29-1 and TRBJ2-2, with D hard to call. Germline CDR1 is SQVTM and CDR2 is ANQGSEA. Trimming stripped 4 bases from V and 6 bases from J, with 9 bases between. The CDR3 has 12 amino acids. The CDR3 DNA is TGCAGCGTTGTTAAGTCTGCCGGGGAGCTGTTTTTT. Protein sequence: CSVVKSAGELFF.

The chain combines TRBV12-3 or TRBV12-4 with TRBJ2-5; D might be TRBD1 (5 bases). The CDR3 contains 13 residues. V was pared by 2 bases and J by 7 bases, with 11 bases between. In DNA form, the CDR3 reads TGTGCCAGCAGTTTAAGGGGCTATGGGACCCAGTACTTC. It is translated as CASSLRGYGTQYF.

The CDR3 reads CAISPESDTQYF. Here the CDR3 DNA reads TGTGCCATCAGTCCAGAGTCAGATACGCAGTATTTT. This sequence joins TRBV10-3 and TRBJ2-3; D gene ambiguous. Trimming pared 5 bases from V and 4 bases from J, leaving 7 bases between. CDR3 length: 12 residues. Germline values: CDR1 ENHRY, CDR2 SYGVKD.

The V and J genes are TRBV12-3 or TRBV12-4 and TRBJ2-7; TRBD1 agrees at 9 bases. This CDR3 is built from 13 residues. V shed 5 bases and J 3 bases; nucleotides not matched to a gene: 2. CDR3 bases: TGTGCCAGCAGTACGGGACAGGGCTACGAGCAGTACTTC. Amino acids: CASSTGQGYEQYF.

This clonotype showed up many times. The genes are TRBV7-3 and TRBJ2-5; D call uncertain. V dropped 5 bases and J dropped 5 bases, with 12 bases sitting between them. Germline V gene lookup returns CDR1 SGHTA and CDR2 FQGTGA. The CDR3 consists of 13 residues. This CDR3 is CASSRSKSETQYF. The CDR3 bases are TGTGCCAGCAGCAGAAGTAAAAGTGAGACCCAGTACTTC.

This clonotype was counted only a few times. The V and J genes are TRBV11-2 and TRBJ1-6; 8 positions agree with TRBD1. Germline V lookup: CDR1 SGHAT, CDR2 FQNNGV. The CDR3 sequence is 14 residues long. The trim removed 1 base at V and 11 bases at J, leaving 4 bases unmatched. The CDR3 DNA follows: TGTGCCAGCAGCTTAGGGGACAGGAGCGCACCCCTCCACTTT. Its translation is CASSLGDRSAPLHF.

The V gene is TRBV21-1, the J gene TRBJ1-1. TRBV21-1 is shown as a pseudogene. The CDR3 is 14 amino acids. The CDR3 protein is CASSNRTGNTEAFF. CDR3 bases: TGTGCCAGCAGCAATCGTACGGGGAACACTGAAGCTTTCTTT.

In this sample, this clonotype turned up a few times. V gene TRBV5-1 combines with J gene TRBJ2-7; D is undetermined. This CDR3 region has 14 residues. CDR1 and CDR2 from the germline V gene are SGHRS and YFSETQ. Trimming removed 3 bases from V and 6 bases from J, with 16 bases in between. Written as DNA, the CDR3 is TGCGCCAGCAGCTCTTTAGGCCTATGGGTCGAGCAGTACTTC. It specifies CASSSLGLWVEQYF.

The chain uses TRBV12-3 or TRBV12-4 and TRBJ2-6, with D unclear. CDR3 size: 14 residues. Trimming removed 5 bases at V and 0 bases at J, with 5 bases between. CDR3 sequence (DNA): TGTGCCAGCAGTCAGAGCTCTGGGGCCAACGTCCTGACTTTC. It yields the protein CASSQSSGANVLTF.

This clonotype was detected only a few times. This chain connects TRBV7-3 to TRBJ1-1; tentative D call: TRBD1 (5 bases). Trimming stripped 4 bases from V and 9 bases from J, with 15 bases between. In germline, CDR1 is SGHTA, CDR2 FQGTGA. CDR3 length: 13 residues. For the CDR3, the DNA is TGTGCCAGCAGCTCTCAGGGAAAGGAAAAAGCTTTCTTT. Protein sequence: CASSSQGKEKAFF.

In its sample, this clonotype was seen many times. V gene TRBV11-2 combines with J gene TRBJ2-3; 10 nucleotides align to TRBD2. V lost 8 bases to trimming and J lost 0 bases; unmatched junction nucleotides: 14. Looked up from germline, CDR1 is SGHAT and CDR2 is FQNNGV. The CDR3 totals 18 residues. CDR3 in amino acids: CASAGGLAGAASTDTQYF. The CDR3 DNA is TGTGCCAGCGCCGGGGGGCTAGCGGGGGCCGCGAGCACAGATACGCAGTATTTT.

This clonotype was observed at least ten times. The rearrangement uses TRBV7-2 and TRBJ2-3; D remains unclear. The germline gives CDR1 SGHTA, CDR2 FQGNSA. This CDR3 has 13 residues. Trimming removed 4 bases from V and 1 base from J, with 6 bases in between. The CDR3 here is CASSSSRTDTQYF. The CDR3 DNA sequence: TGTGCCAGCAGCTCATCTCGCACAGATACGCAGTATTTT.

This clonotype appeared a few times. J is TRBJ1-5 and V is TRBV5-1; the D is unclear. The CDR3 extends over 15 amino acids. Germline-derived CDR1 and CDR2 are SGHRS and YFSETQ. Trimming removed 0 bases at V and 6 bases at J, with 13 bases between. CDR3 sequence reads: CASSLGPPGGQPQHF. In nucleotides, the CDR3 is TGCGCCAGCAGCTTGGGGCCGCCGGGAGGTCAGCCCCAGCATTTT.

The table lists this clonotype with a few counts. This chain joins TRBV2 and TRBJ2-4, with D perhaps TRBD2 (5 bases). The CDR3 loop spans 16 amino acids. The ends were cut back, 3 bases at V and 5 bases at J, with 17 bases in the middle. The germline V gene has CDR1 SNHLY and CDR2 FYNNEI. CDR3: CASSEWVGSIQNIQYF. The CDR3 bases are TGTGCCAGCAGTGAGTGGGTAGGGAGTATCCAAAACATTCAGTACTTC.